This T cell receptor beta chain was sequenced in a study of CD4 T cells in relation to SARS-CoV-2 and coronaviruses. Germline V gene data show CDR1 as LGHDT and CDR2 as YNNKEL (reference sequence). The V segment lost 2 bases and the J segment 7 bases; nucleotides outside the gene matches: 4. The CDR3 has 14 amino acids. CD4+ T cells from unexposed donors were obtained before the COVID-19 pandemic (2011-2018). After nine to ten days of culture, CD4+ T cells were isolated. The method was immunoSEQ multiplex PCR; TCRdb's version includes in-frame clones alone and lacks a portion of them. The sample consists of around 25,000 clones, approximately 78% of them appearing once. Concerning this clone itself: The target antigen is unknown.

The gene calls are TRBV3-1 (or the pseudogene TRBV3-2) and TRBJ1-2, with 10 bases aligning to TRBD1. The sequence was obtained from a human donor in good health. Sequencing was done on a sample of CD4+ T cells from PBMCs, cultured in vitro. The DNA for the CDR3 is TGTGCCAGCAGCCAAAGGGACAGGGGAGTTGGCTACACCTTC. It translates to CASSQRDRGVGYTF.